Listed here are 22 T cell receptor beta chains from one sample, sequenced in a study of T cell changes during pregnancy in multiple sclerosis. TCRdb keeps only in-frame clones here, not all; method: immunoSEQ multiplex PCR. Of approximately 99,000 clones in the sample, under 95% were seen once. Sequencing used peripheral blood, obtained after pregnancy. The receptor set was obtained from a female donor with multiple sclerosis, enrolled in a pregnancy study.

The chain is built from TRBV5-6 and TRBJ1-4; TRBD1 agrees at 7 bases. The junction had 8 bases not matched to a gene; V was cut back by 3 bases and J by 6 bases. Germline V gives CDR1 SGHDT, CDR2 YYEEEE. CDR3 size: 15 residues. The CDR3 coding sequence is TGTGCCAGCAGCTCTCGGTGGCAGGGGGATGAAAAACTGTTTTTT. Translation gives CASSSRWQGDEKLFF.

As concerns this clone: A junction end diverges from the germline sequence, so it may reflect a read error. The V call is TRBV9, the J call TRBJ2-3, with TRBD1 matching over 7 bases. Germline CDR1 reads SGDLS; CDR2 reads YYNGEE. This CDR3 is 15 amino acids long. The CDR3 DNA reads TGTGCCAGCAGCGTAAGGGGACAGAGCAGAGATACGCAGTATTTT. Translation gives CASSVRGQSRDTQYF.

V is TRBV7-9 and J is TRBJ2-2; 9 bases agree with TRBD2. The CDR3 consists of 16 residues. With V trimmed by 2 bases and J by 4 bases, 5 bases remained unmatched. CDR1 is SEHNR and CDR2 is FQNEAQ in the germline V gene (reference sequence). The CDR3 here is CASSLLGLATTGELFF. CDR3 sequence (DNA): TGTGCCAGCAGCTTACTAGGACTAGCGACCACCGGGGAGCTGTTTTTT.

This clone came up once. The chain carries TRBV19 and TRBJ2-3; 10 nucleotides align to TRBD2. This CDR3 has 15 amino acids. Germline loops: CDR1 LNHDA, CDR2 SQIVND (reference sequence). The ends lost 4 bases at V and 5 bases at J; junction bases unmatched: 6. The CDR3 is CASSTTSGNQDTQYF. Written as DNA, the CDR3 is TGTGCCAGTAGTACCACTAGCGGGAATCAAGATACGCAGTATTTT.

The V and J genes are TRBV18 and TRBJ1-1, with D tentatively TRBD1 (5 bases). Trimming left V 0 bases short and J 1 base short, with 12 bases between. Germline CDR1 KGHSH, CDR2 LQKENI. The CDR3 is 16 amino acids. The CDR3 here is CASSPPLTARNTEAFF. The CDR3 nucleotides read TGTGCCAGCTCACCACCGCTGACAGCCCGGAACACTGAAGCTTTCTTT.

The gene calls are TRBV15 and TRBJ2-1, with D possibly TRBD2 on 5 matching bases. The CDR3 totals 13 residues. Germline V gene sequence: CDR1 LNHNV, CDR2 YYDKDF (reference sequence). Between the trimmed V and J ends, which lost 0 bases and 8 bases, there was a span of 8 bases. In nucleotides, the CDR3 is TGTGCCACCAGCAGAGAACTCGGGGATGAGCAGTTCTTC. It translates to CATSRELGDEQFF. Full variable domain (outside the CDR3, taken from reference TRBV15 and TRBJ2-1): DAMVIQNPRYQVTQFGKPVTLSCSQTLNHNVMYWYQQKSSQAPKLLFHYYDKDFNNEADTPDNFQSRRPNTSFCFLDIRSPGLGDTAMYLCATSRELGDEQFFGPGTRLTVL.

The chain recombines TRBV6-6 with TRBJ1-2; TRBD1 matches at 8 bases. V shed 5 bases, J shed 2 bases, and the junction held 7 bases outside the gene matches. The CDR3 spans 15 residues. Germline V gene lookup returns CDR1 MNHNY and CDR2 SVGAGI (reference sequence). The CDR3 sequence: CASSLDRVVNYGYTF. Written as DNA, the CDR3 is TGTGCCAGCAGTCTGGACAGGGTAGTGAACTATGGCTACACCTTC.

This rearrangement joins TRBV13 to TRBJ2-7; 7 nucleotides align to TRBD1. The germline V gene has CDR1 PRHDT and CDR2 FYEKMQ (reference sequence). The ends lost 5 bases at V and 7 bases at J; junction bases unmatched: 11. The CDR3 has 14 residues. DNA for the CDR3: TGTGCCAGCAGCCCGTGGGACAGACCCCCTGAGCAGTACTTC. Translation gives CASSPWDRPPEQYF.

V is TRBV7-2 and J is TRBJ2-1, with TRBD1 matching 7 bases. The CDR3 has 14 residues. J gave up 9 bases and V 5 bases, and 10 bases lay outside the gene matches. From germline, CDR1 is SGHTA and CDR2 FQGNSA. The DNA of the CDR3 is TGTGCCAGCAGCCCGACGACAGGGCGGATTGAGCAGTTCTTC. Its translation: CASSPTTGRIEQFF.

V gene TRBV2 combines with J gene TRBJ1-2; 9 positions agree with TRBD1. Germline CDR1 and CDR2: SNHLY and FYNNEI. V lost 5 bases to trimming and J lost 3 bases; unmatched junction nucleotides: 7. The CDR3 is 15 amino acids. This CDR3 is CASSMGQGVYYGYTF. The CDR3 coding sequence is TGTGCCAGCAGTATGGGACAGGGCGTATACTATGGCTACACCTTC.

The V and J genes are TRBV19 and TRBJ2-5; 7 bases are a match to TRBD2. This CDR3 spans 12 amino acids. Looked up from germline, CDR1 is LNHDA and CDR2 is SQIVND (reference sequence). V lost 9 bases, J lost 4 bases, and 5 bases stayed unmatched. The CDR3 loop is CASRLAGETQYF. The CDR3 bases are TGTGCCAGCAGATTAGCGGGAGAGACCCAGTACTTC.

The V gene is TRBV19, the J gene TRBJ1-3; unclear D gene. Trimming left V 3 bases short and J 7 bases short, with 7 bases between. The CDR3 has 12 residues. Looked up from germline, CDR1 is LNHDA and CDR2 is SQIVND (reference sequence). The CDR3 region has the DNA TGTGCCAGTAGTATTGGTCGGAACACCATATATTTT. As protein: CASSIGRNTIYF. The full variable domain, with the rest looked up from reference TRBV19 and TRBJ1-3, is DGGITQSPKYLFRKEGQNVTLSCEQNLNHDAMYWYRQDPGQGLRLIYYSQIVNDFQKGDIAEGYSVSREKKESFPLTVTSAQKNPTAFYLCASSIGRNTIYFGEGSWLTVV.

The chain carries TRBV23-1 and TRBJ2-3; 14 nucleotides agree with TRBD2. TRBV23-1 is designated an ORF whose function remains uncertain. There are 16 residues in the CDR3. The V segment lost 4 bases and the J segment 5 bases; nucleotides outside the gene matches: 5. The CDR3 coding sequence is TGCGCCAGCAGTCTGGGGACTAGCGGGAGACGAGATACGCAGTATTTT. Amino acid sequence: CASSLGTSGRRDTQYF.

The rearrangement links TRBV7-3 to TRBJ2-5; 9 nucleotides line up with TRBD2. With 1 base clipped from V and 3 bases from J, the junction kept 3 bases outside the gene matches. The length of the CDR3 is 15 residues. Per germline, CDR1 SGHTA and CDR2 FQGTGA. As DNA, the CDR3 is TGTGCCAGCAGCTTAATTGGCGGGAGGGAAGAGACCCAGTACTTC. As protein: CASSLIGGREETQYF. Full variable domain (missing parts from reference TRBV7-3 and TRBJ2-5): GAGVSQTPSNKVTEKGKYVELRCDPISGHTALYWYRQSLGQGPEFLIYFQGTGAADDSGLPNDRFFAVRPEGSVSTLKIQRTERGDSAVYLCASSLIGGREETQYFGPGTRLLVL.

The DNA for the CDR3 is TGTGCCAGTAGTATAAACAGGAACACTGAAGCTTTCTTT. Residues: CASSINRNTEAFF. V usage is TRBV19 and J usage is TRBJ1-1; D not resolved. This CDR3 is 13 amino acids long. The V gene's germline CDR1 is LNHDA and CDR2 SQIVND (reference sequence). V lost 2 bases and J lost 1, with 5 bases in between.

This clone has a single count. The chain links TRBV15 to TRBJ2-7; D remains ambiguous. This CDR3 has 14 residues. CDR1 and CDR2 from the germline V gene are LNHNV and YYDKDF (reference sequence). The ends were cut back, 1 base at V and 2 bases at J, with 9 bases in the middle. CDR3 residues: CATSRVLTTYEQYF. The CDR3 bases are TGTGCCACCAGCAGAGTCCTAACCACCTACGAGCAGTACTTC.

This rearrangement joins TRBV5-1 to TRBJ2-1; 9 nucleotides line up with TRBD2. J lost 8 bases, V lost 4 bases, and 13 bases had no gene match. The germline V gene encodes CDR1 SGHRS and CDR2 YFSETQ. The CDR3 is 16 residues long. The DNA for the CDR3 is TGCGCCAGCAGCCCTCGTGGTAGCGGGAGATTCTATGAGCAGTTCTTC. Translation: CASSPRGSGRFYEQFF.

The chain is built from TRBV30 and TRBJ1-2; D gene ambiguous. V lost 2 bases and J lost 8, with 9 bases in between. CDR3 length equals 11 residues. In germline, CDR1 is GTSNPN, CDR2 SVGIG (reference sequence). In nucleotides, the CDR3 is TGTGCCTGGAGTTATGACTCCGGCTACACCTTC. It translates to CAWSYDSGYTF.

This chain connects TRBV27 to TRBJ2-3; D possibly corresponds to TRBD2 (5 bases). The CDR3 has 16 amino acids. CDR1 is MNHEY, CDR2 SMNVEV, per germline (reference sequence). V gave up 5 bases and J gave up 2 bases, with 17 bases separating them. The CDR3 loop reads CASSPDSVFSTDTQYF. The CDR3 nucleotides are TGTGCCAGCAGTCCAGATAGCGTTTTCTCCACAGATACGCAGTATTTT.

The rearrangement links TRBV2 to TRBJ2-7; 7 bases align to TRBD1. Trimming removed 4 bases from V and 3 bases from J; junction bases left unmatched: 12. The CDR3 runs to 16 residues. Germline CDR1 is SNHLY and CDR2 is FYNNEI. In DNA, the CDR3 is TGTGCCAGCAGTGGTTCCGGGACAGCTCTACTCTACGAGCAGTACTTC. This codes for CASSGSGTALLYEQYF.

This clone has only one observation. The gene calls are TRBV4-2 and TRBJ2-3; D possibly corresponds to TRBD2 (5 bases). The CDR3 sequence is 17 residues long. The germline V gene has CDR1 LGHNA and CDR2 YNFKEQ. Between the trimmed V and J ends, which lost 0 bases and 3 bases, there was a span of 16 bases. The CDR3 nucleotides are TGTGCCAGCAGCCAAGAGACGACGTGGGCGGGTACAGATACGCAGTATTTT. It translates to CASSQETTWAGTDTQYF.

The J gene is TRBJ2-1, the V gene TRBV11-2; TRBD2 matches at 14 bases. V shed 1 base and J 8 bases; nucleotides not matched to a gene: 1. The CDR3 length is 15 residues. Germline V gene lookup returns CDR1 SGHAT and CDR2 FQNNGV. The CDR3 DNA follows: TGTGCCAGCAGCTTAGGACTAGCGGGAGGGTATGAGCAGTTCTTC. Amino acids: CASSLGLAGGYEQFF.